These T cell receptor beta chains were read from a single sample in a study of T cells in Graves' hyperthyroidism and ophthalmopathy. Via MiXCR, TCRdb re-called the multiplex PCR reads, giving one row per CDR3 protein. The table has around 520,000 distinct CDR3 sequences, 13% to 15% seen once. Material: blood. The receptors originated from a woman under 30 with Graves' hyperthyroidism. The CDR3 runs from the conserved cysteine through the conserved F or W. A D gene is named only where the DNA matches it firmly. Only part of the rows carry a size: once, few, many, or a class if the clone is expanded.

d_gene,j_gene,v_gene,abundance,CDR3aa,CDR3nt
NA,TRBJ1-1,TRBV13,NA,CASSLTWGSTEAFF,TGTGCCAGCAGCCTGACCTGGGGGAGCACTGAAGCTTTCTTT
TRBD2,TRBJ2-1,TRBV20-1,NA,CSAPGLATYNEQFF,TGCAGTGCCCCGGGACTAGCGACCTACAATGAGCAGTTCTTC
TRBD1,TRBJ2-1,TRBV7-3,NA,CASISDRGSYNEQFF,TGTGCCAGCATCTCGGACAGGGGATCCTACAATGAGCAGTTCTTC
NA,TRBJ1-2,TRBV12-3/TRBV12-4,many,CASSLGSGYTF,TGTGCCAGCAGTTTAGGGAGCGGCTACACCTTC
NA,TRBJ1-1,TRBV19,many,CASSIDYRSGNAEAFF,TGTGCCAGTAGTATAGACTACCGCTCAGGGAACGCTGAAGCTTTCTTT
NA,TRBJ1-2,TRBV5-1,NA,CASSLAQDAYTF,TGCGCCAGCAGCTTGGCGCAGGACGCCTACACCTTC
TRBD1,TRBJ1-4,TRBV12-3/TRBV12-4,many,CASSQKYLTGVEKLFF,TGTGCCAGCAGCCAAAAATATCTGACAGGGGTCGAAAAACTGTTTTTT
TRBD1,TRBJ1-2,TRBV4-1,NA,CASSLDRGLEGYTF,TGCGCCAGCAGCCTAGACAGGGGGCTTGAAGGCTACACCTTC
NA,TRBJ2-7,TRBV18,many,CASSPGLKGLYEQYF,TGTGCCAGCTCACCAGGCCTAAAGGGCCTATACGAGCAGTACTTC
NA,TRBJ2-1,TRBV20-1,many,CSAREYGGVDYNEQFF,TGCAGTGCTAGAGAATATGGCGGGGTGGACTACAATGAGCAGTTCTTC
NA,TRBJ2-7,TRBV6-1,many,CASSDLQGRAYEQYF,TGTGCCAGCAGTGACCTACAGGGTAGGGCCTACGAGCAGTACTTC
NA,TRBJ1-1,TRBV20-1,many,CSAAAGYEDTEAFF,TGCAGTGCGGCCGCGGGGTATGAGGACACTGAAGCTTTCTTT
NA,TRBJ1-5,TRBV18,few,CASSKFAGQPQHF,TGTGCCAGCTCAAAATTCGCGGGTCAGCCCCAGCATTTT
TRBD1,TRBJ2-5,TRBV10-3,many,CAITLDRGQTQYF,TGTGCCATCACCCTGGACAGGGGTCAGACCCAGTACTTC
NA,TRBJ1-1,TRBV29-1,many,CSAPGTNTEAFF,TGCAGCGCTCCCGGGACAAACACTGAAGCTTTCTTT
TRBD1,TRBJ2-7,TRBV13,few,CASSTSRTGYEQYF,TGTGCCAGCAGCACCTCACGGACAGGCTACGAGCAGTACTTC
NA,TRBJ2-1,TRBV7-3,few,CASSSLPGNEQFF,TGTGCCAGCAGCTCCCTACCCGGCAATGAGCAGTTCTTC
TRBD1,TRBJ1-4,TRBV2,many,CASSDSLDRDYGKLFF,TGTGCCAGCAGTGACTCTTTGGACAGGGATTACGGAAAACTGTTTTTT
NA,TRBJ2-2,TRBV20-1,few,CSARDPGPANTGELFF,TGCAGTGCTAGAGATCCGGGCCCCGCGAACACCGGGGAGCTGTTTTTT
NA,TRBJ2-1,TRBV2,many,CASRRRFYEQFF,TGTGCCAGCAGAAGGCGGTTCTATGAGCAGTTCTTC
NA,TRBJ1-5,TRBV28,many,CATSDANQPQHF,TGTGCCACCTCGGACGCCAATCAGCCCCAGCATTTT
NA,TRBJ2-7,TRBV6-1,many,CASRGGSYEQYF,TGTGCCAGCAGGGGGGGATCCTACGAGCAGTACTTC
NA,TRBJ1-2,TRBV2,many,CASQGLDYGYTF,TGTGCCAGCCAGGGGCTTGACTATGGCTACACCTTC
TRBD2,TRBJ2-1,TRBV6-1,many,CASSGGLAELYNEQFF,TGTGCCAGCAGTGGGGGACTAGCGGAACTTTACAATGAGCAGTTCTTC